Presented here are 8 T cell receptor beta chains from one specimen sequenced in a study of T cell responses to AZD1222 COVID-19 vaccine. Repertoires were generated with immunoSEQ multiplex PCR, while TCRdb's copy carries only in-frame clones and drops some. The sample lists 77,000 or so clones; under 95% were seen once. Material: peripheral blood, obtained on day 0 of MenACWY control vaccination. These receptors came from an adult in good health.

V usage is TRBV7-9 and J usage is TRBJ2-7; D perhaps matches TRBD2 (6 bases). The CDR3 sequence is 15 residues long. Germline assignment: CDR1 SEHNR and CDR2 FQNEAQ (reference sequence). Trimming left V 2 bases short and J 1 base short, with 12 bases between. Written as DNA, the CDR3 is TGTGCCAGCAGCTTATCCGGGAGTAGGTCCTACGAGCAGTACTTC. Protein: CASSLSGSRSYEQYF.

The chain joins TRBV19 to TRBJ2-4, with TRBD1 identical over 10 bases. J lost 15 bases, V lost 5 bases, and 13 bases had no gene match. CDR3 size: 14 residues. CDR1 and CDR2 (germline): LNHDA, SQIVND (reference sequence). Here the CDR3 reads CASSLGQGLDRRYF. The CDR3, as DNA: TGTGCCAGTAGTTTGGGACAGGGGTTGGACCGTCGGTACTTC.

The chain's CDR3 is CASSEFGEAFF. The CDR3 coding sequence is TGTGCCAGCAGTGAATTCGGTGAAGCTTTCTTT. This sequence joins TRBV25-1 and TRBJ1-1; D gene uncertain. The CDR3 has 11 amino acids. The V gene lost 1 base and the J gene lost 7 bases, with 4 bases spanning the gap. The V gene's germline CDR1 is MGHDK and CDR2 SYGVNS.

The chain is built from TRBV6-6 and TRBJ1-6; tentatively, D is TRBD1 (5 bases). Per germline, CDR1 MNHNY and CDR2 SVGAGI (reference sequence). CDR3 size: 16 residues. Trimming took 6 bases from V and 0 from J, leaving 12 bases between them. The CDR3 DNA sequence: TGTGCCAGCAGGAGCAGGGTAGACTCCTATAATTCACCCCTCCACTTT. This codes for CASRSRVDSYNSPLHF.

The CDR3 nucleotides read TGTGCCAGTAGTAGCTACCAAACAGGGGAAGAGACCCAGTACTTC. Translated, it gives CASSSYQTGEETQYF. This sequence joins TRBV19 and TRBJ2-5, with 7 bases matching TRBD1. Germline V gene data show CDR1 as LNHDA and CDR2 as SQIVND (reference sequence). V was pared by 4 bases and J by 3 bases, with 8 bases of the junction left unmatched. CDR3 size: 15 residues.

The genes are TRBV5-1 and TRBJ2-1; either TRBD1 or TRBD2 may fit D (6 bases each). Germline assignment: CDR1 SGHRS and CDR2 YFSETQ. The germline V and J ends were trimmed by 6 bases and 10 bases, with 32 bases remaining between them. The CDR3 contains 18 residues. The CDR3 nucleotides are TGCGCCAGCATTTACCCCCCCCTCTTGCGGCCCCGAGGGGGGGAGCAGTTCTTC. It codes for CASIYPPLLRPRGGEQFF.

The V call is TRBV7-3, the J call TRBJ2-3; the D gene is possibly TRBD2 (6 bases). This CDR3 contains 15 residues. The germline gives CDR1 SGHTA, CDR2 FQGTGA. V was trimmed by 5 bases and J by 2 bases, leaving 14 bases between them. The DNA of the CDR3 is TGTGCCAGCAGCCACGGACGGGGGAACACAGATACGCAGTATTTT. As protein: CASSHGRGNTDTQYF.

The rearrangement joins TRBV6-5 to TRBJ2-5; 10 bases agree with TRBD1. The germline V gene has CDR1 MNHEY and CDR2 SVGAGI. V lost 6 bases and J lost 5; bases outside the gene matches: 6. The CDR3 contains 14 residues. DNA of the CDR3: TGTGCCAGCAGCCGACAGGGGGCGGTCGAGACCCAGTACTTC. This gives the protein CASSRQGAVETQYF.